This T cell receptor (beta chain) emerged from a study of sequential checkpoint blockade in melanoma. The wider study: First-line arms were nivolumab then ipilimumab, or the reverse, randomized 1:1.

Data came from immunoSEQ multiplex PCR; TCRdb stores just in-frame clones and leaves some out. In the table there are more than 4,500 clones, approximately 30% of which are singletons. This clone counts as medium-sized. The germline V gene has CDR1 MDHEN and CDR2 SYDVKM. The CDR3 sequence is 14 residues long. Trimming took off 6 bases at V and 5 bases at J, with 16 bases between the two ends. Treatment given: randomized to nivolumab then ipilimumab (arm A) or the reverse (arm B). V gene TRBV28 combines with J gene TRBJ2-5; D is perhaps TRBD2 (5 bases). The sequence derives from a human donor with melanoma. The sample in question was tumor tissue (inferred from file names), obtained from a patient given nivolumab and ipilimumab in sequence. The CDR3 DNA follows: TGTGCCAGCAGGGGATTAATTAGAGGGGAGACCCAGTACTTC. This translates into CASRGLIRGETQYF.